This T cell receptor beta chain came from a study of identical twins. Notes on the study in general: Carriage of fewer insertions was seen in abundant cord blood beta clonotypes, whereas memory repertoires showed none.

TCRdb recomputed calls from the 5' RACE reads with MiXCR, one row per CDR3 protein. The repertoire holds 250,000 to 350,000 distinct CDR3 sequences, with roughly 9.8% as singletons. Germline V gene sequence: CDR1 DFQATT, CDR2 SNEGSKA (reference sequence). V trimming: 0 bases; J trimming: 2 bases; junction bases outside the gene matches: 8. The CDR3 is made up of 17 amino acids. This clonotype has more than one count but fewer than ten. Its cognate antigen is unknown. These records were also assigned to another study, of yellow fever vaccine responses in identical twins.

This TCR derives from a woman between 18 and 29 years old in good health. The sequenced sample consisted of CD8+ T cells sorted from blood. J is TRBJ2-7 and V is TRBV20-1; 12 positions match TRBD2. The CDR3 region has the DNA TGCAGTGCTAGAGATGGTCCTAGCGGGAGGGCACCCTACGAGCAGTACTTC. Protein product: CSARDGPSGRAPYEQYF.